A selection of T cell receptor beta chains follows, all from one sample in a study of graft-versus-host responses after intestinal transplantation. The repertoire was sequenced with immunoSEQ multiplex PCR; TCRdb's copy has only in-frame clones and lacks some. The table has about 100,000 clones, about 90% seen once. These receptors' targets are unknown. Sample: unstimulated CD4+ T cells sorted from spleen or lymph node cells, taken before transplant. The receptors were gathered from a human donor who was the organ donor for an intestinal transplant. The conserved cysteine and the conserved F or W are not part of the CDR3 here.

v_gene: TRBV2; j_gene: TRBJ2-2; CDR3aa: ASSLERGPTGELF
v_gene: TRBV29-1; j_gene: TRBJ2-2; CDR3aa: SVDGQDANTGELF
v_gene: TRBV15; j_gene: TRBJ1-2; CDR3aa: ATSRNRGRTNYGYT
v_gene: TRBV2; j_gene: TRBJ2-3; CDR3aa: ASIERRLTDTQY
v_gene: TRBV21-1; j_gene: TRBJ2-4; CDR3aa: ASSKRRWKNIQY
v_gene: TRBV30; j_gene: TRBJ1-2; CDR3aa: AWSLQGYGYT
v_gene: TRBV10-3; j_gene: TRBJ1-2; CDR3aa: AISELSGVGGYT
v_gene: TRBV5-1; j_gene: TRBJ2-5; CDR3aa: ASSRDYQETQY
v_gene: TRBV6-1; j_gene: TRBJ1-5; CDR3aa: ASSERSGTGNQPQH
v_gene: TRBV19; j_gene: TRBJ2-5; CDR3aa: ASRGQGRETQY
v_gene: TRBV10-3; j_gene: TRBJ2-6; CDR3aa: AISDGPSGANVLT
v_gene: TRBV2; j_gene: TRBJ2-2; CDR3aa: ASTRLAVGELF
v_gene: TRBV19; j_gene: TRBJ2-3; CDR3aa: ASSTGPPVVADTQY
v_gene: TRBV6-1; j_gene: TRBJ1-2; CDR3aa: ASRLAGTYGYT
v_gene: TRBV27; j_gene: TRBJ2-2; CDR3aa: ASSLSRGFTGELF
v_gene: TRBV7-2; j_gene: TRBJ1-2; CDR3aa: ASSLEGRDGYT
v_gene: TRBV6-1; j_gene: TRBJ2-1; CDR3aa: ATKPGTTHNEQF
v_gene: TRBV30; j_gene: TRBJ1-6; CDR3aa: AWSLGENNSPLH
v_gene: TRBV10-3; j_gene: TRBJ1-2; CDR3aa: AISASAVLLYGYT
v_gene: TRBV9; j_gene: TRBJ2-7; CDR3aa: ASSVATGGFYEQY
v_gene: TRBV2; j_gene: TRBJ2-5; CDR3aa: ASRQDSGTQY
v_gene: TRBV7-2; j_gene: TRBJ2-7; CDR3aa: ASSLTRQGQEQY
v_gene: TRBV6-5; j_gene: TRBJ2-7; CDR3aa: ASSVGGAYEQY
v_gene: TRBV7-9; j_gene: TRBJ1-1; CDR3aa: ASSLRGLYGIAEAF
v_gene: TRBV28; j_gene: TRBJ2-7; CDR3aa: ASSLGLAREQY
v_gene: TRBV6-6; j_gene: TRBJ1-3; CDR3aa: ASSLRGTGNTIY